These T cell receptor beta chains were read from a single sample in a study of technical replicates of blood from several donors. The table came from immunoSEQ multiplex PCR; TCRdb's copy has only in-frame clones and leaves some out. The sample lists about 56,000 clones, 90% to 95% occurring once. Source material: PBMCs. Receptors were obtained from a human donor in good health. Some clones in this sample may be carry-over from other donors' samples. The conserved cysteine and the conserved F or W are not part of the CDR3 here.

V: TRBV30
J: TRBJ1-2
CDR3: AWNIREAAGYT

V: TRBV7-3
J: TRBJ2-3
CDR3: ASSLNPPQGWDTQY

V: TRBV5-1
J: TRBJ2-5
CDR3: ASKPGLAGGQTQY

V: TRBV27
J: TRBJ1-6
CDR3: ASSPGHFNSPLH

V: TRBV2
J: TRBJ2-6
CDR3: ASTQKSSGANVLT

V: TRBV6-1
J: TRBJ2-3
CDR3: ASGSSTSTDTQY

V: TRBV6-4
J: TRBJ2-1
CDR3: ASSVTGVSYNEQF

V: TRBV9
J: TRBJ2-2
CDR3: ASSPIVVAGGFTGELF

V: TRBV5-8
J: TRBJ2-3
CDR3: ASSLGQGLADTQY

V: TRBV7-3
J: TRBJ1-2
CDR3: ASSSTGSPYGYT

V: TRBV10-3
J: TRBJ1-2
CDR3: AISDWTGGDYGYT

V: TRBV10-3
J: TRBJ2-5
CDR3: AIRGTSGQETQY

V: TRBV9
J: TRBJ2-2
CDR3: ASSPANTGELF

V: TRBV7-9
J: TRBJ1-4
CDR3: ASSLATVAGRTNEKLF

V: TRBV7-8
J: TRBJ2-5
CDR3: ASSRPDRVGETQY

V: TRBV29-1
J: TRBJ2-7
CDR3: SAGTGGYEQY

V: TRBV4-3
J: TRBJ2-5
CDR3: ASSQVPLLAGPVGETQY

V: TRBV7-3
J: TRBJ2-7
CDR3: ASSPGQGLSYEQY

V: TRBV9
J: TRBJ2-3
CDR3: ASSGRGSTDTQY

V: TRBV15
J: TRBJ2-5
CDR3: ATSRGTSGNGETQY

V: TRBV2
J: TRBJ1-3
CDR3: ASSEQGNTIY

V: TRBV4-1
J: TRBJ2-7
CDR3: ASSQVWGQDSYEQY

V: TRBV29-1
J: TRBJ2-2
CDR3: SAWGQKNTGELF

V: TRBV25-1
J: TRBJ1-2
CDR3: ASSGQGVEGYT

V: TRBV4-3
J: TRBJ2-3
CDR3: ASSQEDYADTQY

V: TRBV12-5
J: TRBJ1-4
CDR3: ASGLLQGAETNEKLF

V: TRBV30
J: TRBJ2-2
CDR3: AWTDDRDNTGELF

V: TRBV18
J: TRBJ1-2
CDR3: ASSPSAGASYGYT

V: TRBV19
J: TRBJ2-3
CDR3: ASSKAGPLNTQY